This passage covers 17 T cell receptor beta chains from one sample sequenced in a study of T cells in Graves' hyperthyroidism and ophthalmopathy. TCR beta CDR3 regions were amplified from RNA. The HTBI primer set was used in a first-round RT-PCR of the TCR CDR3. Using its own MiXCR run on the multiplex PCR reads, TCRdb lists one record per CDR3 protein. The data contain 640,000 or so distinct CDR3 sequences, approximately 14% of them singletons. The source material was blood. The receptors come from a woman between 18 and 29 years old with Graves' ophthalmopathy.

The gene calls are TRBV19 and TRBJ1-1; TRBD1 matches at 10 bases. The V gene's germline CDR1 is LNHDA and CDR2 SQIVND (reference sequence). The CDR3 runs to 12 residues. With 7 bases clipped from V and 5 bases from J, the junction kept 1 base outside the gene matches. CDR3 amino acids: CASKGQGTEAFF. The CDR3 DNA follows: TGTGCCAGTAAGGGACAGGGGACTGAAGCTTTCTTT.

On this clonotype itself: Just one base apart from a much larger clone, this may be a read error. The chain is built from TRBV11-1 and TRBJ1-1; tentative D call: TRBD1 (5 bases). This CDR3 comprises 15 residues. The germline CDR1 and CDR2 sequences are SGHAT and FQDESV (reference sequence). The CDR3 protein is CAGSSLGRTNTEAFF. The CDR3 nucleotides read TGTGCCGGCAGCTCCCTGGGACGGACGAACACTGAAGCTTTCTTT.

This clonotype was seen ten or more times. The chain employs TRBV7-2 and TRBJ1-2; TRBD1 aligns across 9 bases. V was pared by 5 bases and J by 1 base, with 2 bases of the junction left unmatched. This CDR3 is built from 14 residues. CDR1 is SGHTA and CDR2 is FQGNSA in the germline V gene. The CDR3 loop reads CASSPDRGNYGYTF. In nucleotides, the CDR3 is TGTGCCAGCAGCCCGGACAGGGGTAACTATGGCTACACCTTC.

This clonotype was detected ten times or more. The V and J genes are TRBV20-1 and TRBJ2-7, with D unclear. The germline gives CDR1 DFQATT, CDR2 SNEGSKA (reference sequence). The V end was cut by 0 bases, the J end by 7 bases, with 10 bases between. The CDR3 runs 12 residues. This CDR3 reads CSARDHAAEQYF. CDR3 nucleotides: TGCAGTGCTAGAGATCACGCGGCGGAGCAGTACTTC.

This clonotype was found many times. This chain's CDR3 is CASSSGLAGGTYTGELFF. In DNA, the CDR3 is TGTGCCAGTAGTTCGGGACTAGCGGGAGGGACCTACACCGGGGAGCTGTTTTTT. The V gene is TRBV19, the J gene TRBJ2-2, with TRBD2 matching over 16 bases. V shed 5 bases and J 3 bases; nucleotides not matched to a gene: 6. The germline gives CDR1 LNHDA, CDR2 SQIVND (reference sequence). The CDR3 contains 18 residues.

The chain combines TRBV5-6 with TRBJ2-7; D may be TRBD2 (6 bases). Germline CDR1 and CDR2: SGHDT and YYEEEE. V was trimmed by 4 bases and J by 3 bases, leaving 14 bases between them. CDR3 length: 14 residues. The CDR3 DNA reads TGTGCCAGCAGCCAGAGAGCGGGCCACTACGAGCAGTACTTC. Amino acid sequence: CASSQRAGHYEQYF.

The rearrangement links TRBV7-2 to TRBJ2-5, with a weak D call TRBD2 (5 bases). From germline, CDR1 is SGHTA and CDR2 FQGNSA. The CDR3 is 14 amino acids. V lost 5 bases and J lost 5, with 15 bases in between. DNA of the CDR3: TGTGCCAGCAGCGTAGGACTGCTGGGGGAGACCCAGTACTTC. Amino acids: CASSVGLLGETQYF. Full variable domain (remainder filled in from reference TRBV7-2 and TRBJ2-5): GAGVSQSPSNKVTEKGKDVELRCDPISGHTALYWYRQSLGQGLEFLIYFQGNSAPDKSGLPSDRFSAERTGGSVSTLTIQRTQQEDSAVYLCASSVGLLGETQYFGPGTRLLVL.

The chain combines TRBV24-1 with TRBJ2-1; TRBD1 matches 7 bases. The CDR3 is made up of 11 amino acids. V lost 10 bases, J lost 16 bases, and 12 bases stayed unmatched. The germline V gene encodes CDR1 KGHDR and CDR2 SFDVKD. DNA of the CDR3: TGTGCCACTCTCCAAACCGGGACAGATTTCTTC. Translated, it gives CATLQTGTDFF.

This clonotype was picked up a small number of times. A much larger clone lies a single base off, so this may be a read error. This chain links TRBV3-1 with TRBJ2-7; possible D gene TRBD2, 6 bases. Trimming removed 5 bases from V and 4 bases from J, with 18 bases in between. In germline, CDR1 is LGHDT, CDR2 YNNKEL (reference sequence). This CDR3 has 15 amino acids. CDR3 nucleotide sequence: TGTGCCAGCAGCTTTGCAGGTCGGGAGTGGTACGAGCAGTACTTC. It encodes CASSFAGREWYEQYF.

This clonotype has just a few counts. The J gene is TRBJ1-1, the V gene TRBV7-2; TRBD1 might be the D (6 bases). Germline V gives CDR1 SGHTA, CDR2 FQGNSA. V was pared by 3 bases and J by 4 bases, with 24 bases between. The CDR3 is 18 amino acids. The CDR3 DNA is TGTGCCAGCAGCTTGGGACACTTCACCCGGGGGGGCGGCACTGAAGCTTTCTTT. Translation: CASSLGHFTRGGGTEAFF.

This clonotype was recorded many times. V and J are TRBV11-2 and TRBJ2-4; D remains ambiguous. CDR1 and CDR2 (germline): SGHAT, FQNNGV. V dropped 3 bases and J dropped 0 bases, with 3 bases sitting between them. The CDR3 runs 13 residues. The CDR3 protein is CASSFVAKNIQYF. The CDR3 region has the DNA TGTGCCAGCAGCTTCGTAGCCAAAAACATTCAGTACTTC. Filled out from reference TRBV11-2 and TRBJ2-4, the complete variable domain reads EAGVAQSPRYKIIEKRQSVAFWCNPISGHATLYWYQQILGQGPKLLIQFQNNGVVDDSQLPKDRFSAERLKGVDSTLKIQPAKLEDSAVYLCASSFVAKNIQYFGAGTRLSVL.

The rearrangement links TRBV5-1 to TRBJ2-3; 9 positions agree with TRBD2. Germline V gene sequence: CDR1 SGHRS, CDR2 YFSETQ. V shed 7 bases and J 0 bases; nucleotides not matched to a gene: 18. This CDR3 has 19 amino acids. In DNA, the CDR3 is TGCGCCAGCTCATTCGACCCTAGCGGGGCGCCCGTAAGCACAGATACGCAGTATTTT. Translated, it gives CASSFDPSGAPVSTDTQYF.

This clonotype was seen ten or more times. Here the CDR3 DNA reads TGTGCCATCAGTGACGGACTAGGAGGAGAGACCCAGTACTTC. Protein sequence: CAISDGLGGETQYF. V gene TRBV10-3 combines with J gene TRBJ2-5; 7 bases fit TRBD2. The V gene end was trimmed by 3 bases and the J gene end by 4 bases; junction bases not matched to a gene: 5. CDR1 ENHRY and CDR2 SYGVKD come from the germline V gene. CDR3 length: 14 residues.

J is TRBJ1-1 and V is TRBV28, with D uncertain. In germline, CDR1 is MDHEN, CDR2 SYDVKM. The CDR3 length is 9 residues. V lost 7 bases and J lost 11, with 8 bases in between. The CDR3 is CASNSPAFF. In DNA, the CDR3 is TGTGCCAGCAACTCCCCGGCTTTCTTT.

This clonotype was counted at least ten times. The chain joins TRBV12-3 or TRBV12-4 to TRBJ1-1; 8 bases align to TRBD1. The CDR3 has 14 amino acids. V shed 7 bases and J 0 bases; nucleotides not matched to a gene: 4. CDR3 in DNA: TGTGCCAGCACCTTGGGACAGGTGAACACTGAAGCTTTCTTT. Protein: CASTLGQVNTEAFF.

V gene TRBV5-6 combines with J gene TRBJ1-1; D is possibly TRBD1 (5 bases). The CDR3 runs to 17 residues. CDR1 SGHDT and CDR2 YYEEEE come from the germline V gene. The V and J ends lost 0 bases and 7 bases respectively, with 22 bases between them. The CDR3 protein is CASSLGVDTLAILEAFF. CDR3 nucleotide sequence: TGTGCCAGCAGCTTGGGGGTGGACACTTTGGCAATTCTTGAAGCTTTCTTT.

This clonotype was observed many times. The chain uses TRBV28 and TRBJ1-2; D ambiguous. The CDR3 is 14 amino acids. Trimming took 3 bases from V and 1 from J, leaving 9 bases between them. Germline CDR1 MDHEN, CDR2 SYDVKM. The CDR3: CASSLISSNYGYTF. CDR3 bases: TGTGCCAGCAGTTTGATTTCCAGTAACTATGGCTACACCTTC.